These 22 T cell receptor beta chains came from one sample sequenced in a study of T cells after posttransplantation cyclophosphamide. Cyclophosphamide on days +3 and +4 followed busulfan-fludarabine conditioning and a marrow graft. Sequencing was performed with immunoSEQ multiplex PCR; in TCRdb, only in-frame clones are kept and a portion is missing. The sample has about 18,000 clones, more than 60% seen once. This specimen was CD8+ T cells sorted from PBMCs, taken 1,700 to 2,000 days after a stem cell transplant with posttransplant cyclophosphamide. These receptors were taken from a female patient aged 40 to 55 who received an allogeneic stem cell transplant from a related donor, was CMV-positive, and had no GVHD. Some T cells may be transferred from the graft donor.

This clone turned up a few times. The CDR3 sequence is CASSLALLRSSYEQYF. In nucleotides, the CDR3 is TGTGCCAGCAGCTTAGCTCTACTTAGGAGCTCCTACGAGCAGTACTTC. The chain combines TRBV7-9 with TRBJ2-7; D not certain. V was trimmed by 0 bases and J by 0 bases, leaving 12 bases between them. The CDR3 is 16 amino acids. The germline gives CDR1 SEHNR, CDR2 FQNEAQ (reference sequence). The complete variable domain, with remaining parts taken from reference TRBV7-9 and TRBJ2-7, reads DTGVSQNPRHKITKRGQNVTFRCDPISEHNRLYWYRQTLGQGPEFLTYFQNEAQLEKSRLLSDRFSAERPKGSFSTLEIQRTEQGDSAMYLCASSLALLRSSYEQYFGPGTRLTVT.

This clone was seen once. The genes are TRBV6-6 and TRBJ2-1; 8 bases are shared with TRBD2. The CDR3 extends over 16 amino acids. V shed 6 bases and J 4 bases; nucleotides not matched to a gene: 11. Germline CDR1 reads MNHNY; CDR2 reads SVGAGI (reference sequence). CDR3 in amino acids: CASSPPVAGSYNEQFF. In DNA, the CDR3 is TGTGCCAGCAGCCCACCGGTAGCGGGGTCGTACAATGAGCAGTTCTTC.

The genes are TRBV7-2 and TRBJ2-3; TRBD2 matches 7 bases. The germline V gene encodes CDR1 SGHTA and CDR2 FQGNSA. This CDR3 region has 15 residues. With V trimmed by 4 bases and J by 10 bases, 14 bases remained unmatched. The CDR3 bases are TGTGCCAGCAGCTCCGACGGAAGCGGGGATGACGCGCAGTATTTT. Amino acid sequence: CASSSDGSGDDAQYF.

With regard to this clone: Since a much larger clone is just one base distant, this may be a read error. Other DNA sequences within the sample encode an identical CDR3. This chain joins TRBV27 and TRBJ1-5; D is undetermined. The CDR3 length is 12 residues. From germline, CDR1 is MNHEY and CDR2 SMNVEV (reference sequence). The CDR3 region is CASGLGGQPQHF. CDR3 coding DNA: TGTGCTAGCGGTTTGGGAGGTCAGCCCCAGCATTTT.

This chain links TRBV10-3 with TRBJ2-7; TRBD2 might be the D (6 bases). This CDR3 region has 15 residues. The germline gives CDR1 ENHRY, CDR2 SYGVKD. V lost 7 bases and J lost 0, with 16 bases in between. Here the CDR3 DNA reads TGTGCCATCAAGTCGGCGGAGGGCAGCTCCTACGAGCAGTACTTC. Amino acid sequence: CAIKSAEGSSYEQYF.

CDR3 sequence (DNA): TGCGCCAGCAGCCGGGGTCGGGGGACCGGGGAGCTGTTTTTT. Protein product: CASSRGRGTGELFF. The gene calls are TRBV5-1 and TRBJ2-2, with D tentatively TRBD2 (6 bases). With 4 bases removed from V and 5 bases from J, the gap between germline ends came to 12 bases. The CDR3 sequence is 14 residues long. The germline CDR1 and CDR2 sequences are SGHRS and YFSETQ.

The CDR3 DNA sequence: TGTGCCAGCAGCGCATTAGGAGGTAGCAATCAGCCCCAGCATTTT. Encoded protein: CASSALGGSNQPQHF. The chain carries TRBV7-9 and TRBJ1-5; D unclear. Looked up from germline, CDR1 is SEHNR and CDR2 is FQNEAQ (reference sequence). The V gene lost 5 bases and the J gene lost 0 bases, with 11 bases spanning the gap. CDR3 size: 15 residues.

This chain connects TRBV4-1 to TRBJ2-6, with 10 positions matching TRBD1. The CDR3 has 19 residues. Germline assignment: CDR1 MGHRA and CDR2 YSYEKL. Unmatched junction bases numbered 12, after V lost 3 bases and J lost 4 bases. The CDR3 here is CASSQPKAGQGTGANVLTF. The CDR3 DNA reads TGCGCCAGCAGCCAGCCCAAAGCGGGACAGGGGACCGGGGCCAACGTCCTGACTTTC.

The chain has TRBV5-4 and TRBJ2-7; 10 bases are a match to TRBD1. Looked up from germline, CDR1 is SGHNT and CDR2 is YYREEE (reference sequence). This CDR3 region has 17 residues. J was trimmed by 6 bases and V by 4 bases; bases with no gene match: 16. The CDR3 DNA reads TGTGCCAGCAGCCCCAATCCACGGGACAGGGGAGTAGGCGAGCAGTACTTC. Its translation is CASSPNPRDRGVGEQYF.

With regard to this clone: Its ends do not fully match the called genes, so a read error is possible. The chain employs TRBV7-7 and TRBJ2-1; 7 bases match TRBD1. Germline loops: CDR1 SSHAT, CDR2 FNYEAQ (reference sequence). The CDR3 consists of 16 residues. The chain's CDR3 is CASSLGPRGGAGEQFF. As DNA, the CDR3 is TGTGCTAGCAGCTTAGGGCCTCGAGGGGGCGCCGGGGAGCAGTTCTTC.

This chain uses TRBV19 with TRBJ1-1, with a weak D call TRBD1 (6 bases). This CDR3 has 13 residues. V was clipped by 6 bases and J by 4 bases, with 12 bases between them. CDR1 LNHDA and CDR2 SQIVND come from the germline V gene (reference sequence). The CDR3 DNA follows: TGTGCCAGTAGGGAACAAGGGGGCACTGAAGCTTTCTTT. It is translated as CASREQGGTEAFF.

The chain is built from TRBV28 and TRBJ1-1; a weak D match, TRBD1 (6 bases). CDR1 is MDHEN, CDR2 SYDVKM, per germline. The CDR3 spans 14 residues. Trimming left V 8 bases short and J 1 base short, with 14 bases between. The CDR3 loop is CASLGAVSNTEAFF. In DNA form, the CDR3 reads TGTGCCAGCCTGGGGGCGGTATCGAACACTGAAGCTTTCTTT.

Only a few counts were recorded for this clone. V usage is TRBV10-1 and J usage is TRBJ1-5; D is possibly TRBD1 (6 bases). CDR1 and CDR2 from the germline V gene are WNHNN and SYGVQD (reference sequence). V lost 3 bases and J 1 base, leaving 13 bases between the germline ends. The CDR3 is 16 amino acids. DNA for the CDR3: TGCGCCAGCAGTGATCCAGGGGTGCCCAGCAATCAGCCCCAGCATTTT. It specifies CASSDPGVPSNQPQHF.

The chain links TRBV6-1 to TRBJ1-2; possibly TRBD1 for D (5 bases). The CDR3 loop spans 16 amino acids. Germline CDR1 reads MNHNS; CDR2 reads SASEGT. V lost 0 bases and J lost 4, with 15 bases in between. As DNA, the CDR3 is TGTGCCAGCAGTGAAGCGCTCGCAGGGCGTCCCTATGGCTACACCTTC. It specifies CASSEALAGRPYGYTF.

This clone was detected only once. V and J are TRBV9 and TRBJ2-2; 8 bases are shared with TRBD1. With 0 bases clipped from V and 4 bases from J, the junction kept 11 bases outside the gene matches. The CDR3 runs 18 residues. Germline loops: CDR1 SGDLS, CDR2 YYNGEE. Written as DNA, the CDR3 is TGTGCCAGCAGCGTAGCCCACCATGGACAGGGACGCACCGGGGAGCTGTTTTTT. Its protein product is CASSVAHHGQGRTGELFF.

The V call is TRBV5-4, the J call TRBJ2-1; 13 nucleotides agree with TRBD2. CDR1 and CDR2 from the germline V gene are SGHNT and YYREEE (reference sequence). The length of the CDR3 is 15 residues. Losses at the gene ends were 4 bases for V and 9 bases for J; bases not matched to a gene: 7. The CDR3 DNA sequence: TGTGCCAGCAGCCTCACTAGCGGGGGGGCCGTTGAGCAGTTCTTC. Translating gives CASSLTSGGAVEQFF.

This clone was counted a few times. The J gene is TRBJ1-2, the V gene TRBV5-1; D remains ambiguous. V was pared by 4 bases and J by 5 bases, with 12 bases between. Germline CDR1 and CDR2: SGHRS and YFSETQ. The CDR3 is made up of 13 amino acids. Here the CDR3 DNA reads TGCGCCAGCAGCCTTCACGGAGAATATGGCTACACCTTC. It encodes CASSLHGEYGYTF.

The chain is built from TRBV27 and TRBJ2-5; 7 positions agree with TRBD1. The V gene's germline CDR1 is MNHEY and CDR2 SMNVEV (reference sequence). The CDR3 extends over 17 amino acids. After removal of 11 bases from V and 4 bases from J, the junction contained 22 bases not matched to a gene. The CDR3 nucleotides read TGTGCCGGCCGCAGAATGCCAGGACAGGATTTGGCAGAGACCCAGTACTTC. Translating gives CAGRRMPGQDLAETQYF.

The chain carries TRBV11-2 and TRBJ1-2; D might be TRBD1 (6 bases). The CDR3 contains 15 residues. Trimming removed 2 bases at V and 4 bases at J, with 14 bases between. The germline gives CDR1 SGHAT, CDR2 FQNNGV. Here the CDR3 reads CASSLSSGGTYGYTF. The CDR3 DNA follows: TGTGCCAGCAGCTTAAGTTCGGGGGGCACCTATGGCTACACCTTC. Supplemented by reference TRBV11-2 and TRBJ1-2, the full variable domain reads EAGVAQSPRYKIIEKRQSVAFWCNPISGHATLYWYQQILGQGPKLLIQFQNNGVVDDSQLPKDRFSAERLKGVDSTLKIQPAKLEDSAVYLCASSLSSGGTYGYTFGSGTRLTVV.

This clone was observed once. V usage is TRBV27 and J usage is TRBJ2-3, with 11 bases lining up with TRBD2. Germline CDR1 reads MNHEY; CDR2 reads SMNVEV (reference sequence). The CDR3 consists of 16 residues. The V gene end was trimmed by 4 bases and the J gene end by 4 bases; junction bases not matched to a gene: 7. DNA of the CDR3: TGTGCCAGCAGTTCCAGACTAGCGGGGTACCCAGATACGCAGTATTTT. Translating it yields CASSSRLAGYPDTQYF.

V usage is TRBV6-5 and J usage is TRBJ2-5; tentative D call: TRBD1 (7 bases). There are 16 residues in the CDR3. Germline CDR1 reads MNHEY; CDR2 reads SVGAGI. The germline V and J ends were trimmed by 1 base and 1 base, with 13 bases remaining between them. Here the CDR3 reads CASSYLTGEVQETQYF. In DNA form, the CDR3 reads TGTGCCAGCAGTTACTTAACAGGGGAGGTCCAAGAGACCCAGTACTTC.

V is TRBV7-9 and J is TRBJ2-7, with D possibly TRBD2 on 6 matching bases. Germline V gene data show CDR1 as SEHNR and CDR2 as FQNEAQ (reference sequence). Trimming removed 10 bases from V and 0 bases from J, with 16 bases in between. The CDR3 spans 14 residues. This CDR3 reads CATGGWAGSYEQYF. Written as DNA, the CDR3 is TGTGCCACCGGGGGATGGGCGGGCTCCTACGAGCAGTACTTC. Complete variable domain (other parts from reference TRBV7-9 and TRBJ2-7): DTGVSQNPRHKITKRGQNVTFRCDPISEHNRLYWYRQTLGQGPEFLTYFQNEAQLEKSRLLSDRFSAERPKGSFSTLEIQRTEQGDSAMYLCATGGWAGSYEQYFGPGTRLTVT.